This T cell receptor beta chain is from a study of T cell changes during pregnancy in multiple sclerosis. Only in-frame clones appear in the TCRdb table, and some are missing; sequencing was by immunoSEQ multiplex PCR. The sample has 79,000 or so clones, about 85% seen once. The CDR3 contains 14 residues. V was cut by 0 bases and J by 1 base, with 4 bases left in between. Germline CDR1 reads SGHRS; CDR2 reads YFSETQ. This TCR was sampled from a female donor with multiple sclerosis, enrolled in a pregnancy study. The source was peripheral blood, collected before pregnancy. This sequence joins TRBV5-1 and TRBJ1-4; D gene unclear. The CDR3 DNA follows: TGCGCCAGCAGCTTGGATCTAACTAATGAAAAACTGTTTTTT. This codes for CASSLDLTNEKLFF.